This T cell receptor beta chain was recorded in a study of cytomegalovirus exposure and HLA in healthy donors. Study overall: Out of 350 to 400 genotyped donors, less than 85% belonged to the Caucasian-associated ancestry cluster. Findings and limits, study-wide: An analysis was carried out at a later point. It showed that HLA-associated TCR beta chains were more clonally expanded than equally common non-associated chains. TRBV6-2, TRBV6-3 and some other V segments were excluded as indistinguishable.

Germline CDR1 reads MNHNS; CDR2 reads SASEGT. V dropped 7 bases and J dropped 0 bases, with 13 bases sitting between them. The CDR3 runs to 16 residues. These donors, healthy bone marrow donors, were studied. The PCR was carried out with 60 Vbeta primers and 13 Jbeta primers. Libraries were prepared by immunoSEQ multiplex PCR; TCRdb keeps only in-frame clonotypes and omits some of them. Recorded here are 60,000 or so clones; the top ten clones represent less than 2.5%. For this clone: The target antigen is unknown.

The gene calls are TRBV6-1 and TRBJ1-6; D is ambiguous. The clonotype originates from a woman under 30 in good health and CMV-seronegative. The specimen was PBMCs. The CDR3 DNA reads TGTGCCAGCAATGAGGACTCAAGCTCCTATAATTCACCCCTCCACTTT. Residues: CASNEDSSSYNSPLHF.